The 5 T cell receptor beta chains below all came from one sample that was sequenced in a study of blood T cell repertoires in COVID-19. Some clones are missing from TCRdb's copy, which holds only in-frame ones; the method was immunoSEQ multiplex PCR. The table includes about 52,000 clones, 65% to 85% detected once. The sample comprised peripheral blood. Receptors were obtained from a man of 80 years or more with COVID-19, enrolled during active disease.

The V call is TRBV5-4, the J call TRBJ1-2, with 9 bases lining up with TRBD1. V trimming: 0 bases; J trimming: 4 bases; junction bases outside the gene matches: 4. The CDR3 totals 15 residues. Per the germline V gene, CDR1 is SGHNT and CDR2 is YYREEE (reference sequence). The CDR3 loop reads CASSLGQGVPYGYTF. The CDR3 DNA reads TGTGCCAGCAGCTTGGGACAGGGGGTCCCCTATGGCTACACCTTC.

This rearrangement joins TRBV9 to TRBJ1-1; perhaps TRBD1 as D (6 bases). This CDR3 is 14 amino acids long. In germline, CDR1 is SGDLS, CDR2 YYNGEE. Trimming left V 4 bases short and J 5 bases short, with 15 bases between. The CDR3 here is CASSKHREPTEAFF. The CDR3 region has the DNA TGTGCCAGCAGCAAGCACAGGGAACCTACTGAAGCTTTCTTT.

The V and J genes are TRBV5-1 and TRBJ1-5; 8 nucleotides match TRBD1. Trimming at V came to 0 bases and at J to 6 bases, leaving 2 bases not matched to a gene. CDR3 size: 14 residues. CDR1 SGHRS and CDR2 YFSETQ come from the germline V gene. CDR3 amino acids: CASSLAGGAQPQHF. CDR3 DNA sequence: TGCGCCAGCAGCTTGGCAGGGGGCGCTCAGCCCCAGCATTTT.

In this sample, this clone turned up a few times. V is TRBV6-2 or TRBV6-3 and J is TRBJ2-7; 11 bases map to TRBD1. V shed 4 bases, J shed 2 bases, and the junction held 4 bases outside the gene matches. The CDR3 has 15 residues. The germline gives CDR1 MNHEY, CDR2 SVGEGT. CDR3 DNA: TGTGCCAGCAGTTTCCGGGACAGGGGGACCTACGAGCAGTACTTC. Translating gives CASSFRDRGTYEQYF.

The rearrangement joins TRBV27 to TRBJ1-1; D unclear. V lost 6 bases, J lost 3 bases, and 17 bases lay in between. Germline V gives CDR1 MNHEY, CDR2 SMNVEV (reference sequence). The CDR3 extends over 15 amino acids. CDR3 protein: CASSLWKGGDTEAFF. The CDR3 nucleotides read TGTGCCAGCAGCCTATGGAAGGGCGGGGACACTGAAGCTTTCTTT.